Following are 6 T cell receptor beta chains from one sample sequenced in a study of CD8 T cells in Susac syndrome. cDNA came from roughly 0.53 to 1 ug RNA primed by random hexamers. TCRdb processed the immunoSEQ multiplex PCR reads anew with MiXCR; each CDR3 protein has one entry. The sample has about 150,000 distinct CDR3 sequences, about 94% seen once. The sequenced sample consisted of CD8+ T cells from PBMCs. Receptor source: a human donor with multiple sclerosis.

Here the CDR3 DNA reads TGTGCCAGCCTGAGGGGGCCACATGAGCAGTTCTTC. It translates to CASLRGPHEQFF. The chain employs TRBV25-1 and TRBJ2-1; TRBD1 matches 7 bases. V lost 8 bases to trimming and J lost 8 bases; unmatched junction nucleotides: 6. The germline V gene encodes CDR1 MGHDK and CDR2 SYGVNS. The length of the CDR3 is 12 residues.

The CDR3 sequence is CASSPEFSNQPQHF. The CDR3 DNA reads as TGTGCCAGCAGCCCCGAGTTTAGCAATCAGCCCCAGCATTTT. The rearrangement uses TRBV7-9 and TRBJ1-5; no firm D call. V lost 5 bases and J lost 0, with 8 bases in between. Germline CDR1 SEHNR, CDR2 FQNEAQ (reference sequence). This CDR3 contains 14 residues. The variable domain in full, with the rest retrieved from reference TRBV7-9 and TRBJ1-5, is DTGVSQNPRHKITKRGQNVTFRCDPISEHNRLYWYRQTLGQGPEFLTYFQNEAQLEKSRLLSDRFSAERPKGSFSTLEIQRTEQGDSAMYLCASSPEFSNQPQHFGDGTRLSIL.

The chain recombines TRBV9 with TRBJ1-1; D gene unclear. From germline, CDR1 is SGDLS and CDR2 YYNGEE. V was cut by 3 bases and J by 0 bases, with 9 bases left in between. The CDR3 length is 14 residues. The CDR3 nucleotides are TGTGCCAGCAGCGGCGGGAAGATGAACACTGAAGCTTTCTTT. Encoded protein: CASSGGKMNTEAFF. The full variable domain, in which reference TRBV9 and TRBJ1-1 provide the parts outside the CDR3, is DSGVTQTPKHLITATGQRVTLRCSPRSGDLSVYWYQQSLDQGLQFLIQYYNGEERAKGNILERFSAQQFPDLHSELNLSSLELGDSALYFCASSGGKMNTEAFFGQGTRLTVV.

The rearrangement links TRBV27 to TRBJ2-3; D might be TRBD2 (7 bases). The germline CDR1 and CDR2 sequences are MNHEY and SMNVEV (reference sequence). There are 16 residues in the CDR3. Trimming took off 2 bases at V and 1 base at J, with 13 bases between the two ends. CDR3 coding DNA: TGTGCCAGCAGTTTAGTTCGGGGGGCAGGCACAGATACGCAGTATTTT. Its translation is CASSLVRGAGTDTQYF.

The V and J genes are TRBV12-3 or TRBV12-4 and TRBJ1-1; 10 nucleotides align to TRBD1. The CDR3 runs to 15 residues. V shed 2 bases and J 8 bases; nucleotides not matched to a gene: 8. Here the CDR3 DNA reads TGTGCCAGCAGTTTATCCCGGGACAGGGGATTAGAAGCTTTCTTT. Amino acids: CASSLSRDRGLEAFF.

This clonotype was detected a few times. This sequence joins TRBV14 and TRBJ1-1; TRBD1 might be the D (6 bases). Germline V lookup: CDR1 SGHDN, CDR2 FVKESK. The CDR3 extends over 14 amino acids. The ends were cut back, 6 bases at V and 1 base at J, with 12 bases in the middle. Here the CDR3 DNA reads TGTGCCAGCAGTCCTACAGGGAGGAACACTGAAGCTTTCTTT. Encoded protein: CASSPTGRNTEAFF.